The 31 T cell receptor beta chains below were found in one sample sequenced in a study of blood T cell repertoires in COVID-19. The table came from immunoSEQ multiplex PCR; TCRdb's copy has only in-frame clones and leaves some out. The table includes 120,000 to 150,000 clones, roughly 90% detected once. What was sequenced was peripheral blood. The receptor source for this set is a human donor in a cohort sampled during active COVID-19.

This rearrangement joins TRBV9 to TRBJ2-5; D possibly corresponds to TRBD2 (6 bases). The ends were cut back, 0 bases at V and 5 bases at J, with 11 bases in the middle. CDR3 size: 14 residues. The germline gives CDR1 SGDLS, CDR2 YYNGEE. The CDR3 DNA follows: TGTGCCAGCAGCGTAGTCGGGGGATCGGAGACCCAGTACTTC. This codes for CASSVVGGSETQYF.

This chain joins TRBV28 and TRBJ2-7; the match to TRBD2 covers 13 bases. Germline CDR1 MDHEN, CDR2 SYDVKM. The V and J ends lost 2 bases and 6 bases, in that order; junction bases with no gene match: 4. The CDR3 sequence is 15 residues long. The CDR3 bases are TGTGCCAGCAGTTTACGCGGGACTAGCGGGACCGAGCAGTACTTC. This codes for CASSLRGTSGTEQYF.

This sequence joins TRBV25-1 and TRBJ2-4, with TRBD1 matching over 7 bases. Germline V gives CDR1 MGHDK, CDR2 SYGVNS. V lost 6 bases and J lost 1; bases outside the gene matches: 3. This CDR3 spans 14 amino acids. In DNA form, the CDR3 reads TGTGCCAGCAGCTCGGACAGGGCCAAAAACATTCAGTACTTC. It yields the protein CASSSDRAKNIQYF.

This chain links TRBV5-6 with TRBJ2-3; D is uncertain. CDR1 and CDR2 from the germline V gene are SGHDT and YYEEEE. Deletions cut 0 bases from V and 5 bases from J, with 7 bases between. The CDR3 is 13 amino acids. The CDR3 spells CASSLGSVDTQYF. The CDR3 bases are TGTGCCAGCAGCTTGGGTAGTGTAGATACGCAGTATTTT. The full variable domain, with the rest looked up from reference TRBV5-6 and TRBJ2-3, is DAGVTQSPTHLIKTRGQQVTLRCSPKSGHDTVSWYQQALGQGPQFIFQYYEEEERQRGNFPDRFSGHQFPNYSSELNVNALLLGDSALYLCASSLGSVDTQYFGPGTRLTVL.

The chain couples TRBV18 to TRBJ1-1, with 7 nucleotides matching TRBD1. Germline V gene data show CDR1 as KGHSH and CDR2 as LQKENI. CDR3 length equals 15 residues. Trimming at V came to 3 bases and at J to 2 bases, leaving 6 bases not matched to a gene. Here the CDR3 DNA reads TGTGCCAGCTCACCGGCGGGACAGCCTAACACTGAAGCTTTCTTT. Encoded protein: CASSPAGQPNTEAFF.

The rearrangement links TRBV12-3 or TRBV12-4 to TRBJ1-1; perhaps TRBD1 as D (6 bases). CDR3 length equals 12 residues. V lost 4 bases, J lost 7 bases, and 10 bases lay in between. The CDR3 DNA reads TGTGCCAGCAGTTCCCAGACAGGTGAAGCTTTCTTT. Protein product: CASSSQTGEAFF.

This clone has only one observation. The CDR3 DNA follows: TGTGCCAGCAGCGAAGGACAGGGGTACACCTACGAGCAGTACTTC. Residues: CASSEGQGYTYEQYF. V usage is TRBV3-1 (or the pseudogene TRBV3-2) and J usage is TRBJ2-7, with TRBD1 matching 9 bases. Germline V gene data show CDR1 as LGHDT and CDR2 as YNNKEL (reference sequence). This CDR3 contains 15 residues. After removal of 5 bases from V and 2 bases from J, the junction contained 7 bases not matched to a gene.

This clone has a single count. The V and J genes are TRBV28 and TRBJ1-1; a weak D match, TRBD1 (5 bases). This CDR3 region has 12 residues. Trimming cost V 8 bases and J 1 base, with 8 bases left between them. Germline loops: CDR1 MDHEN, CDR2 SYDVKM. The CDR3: CASSTGNTEAFF. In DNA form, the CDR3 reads TGTGCCAGCTCTACAGGGAACACTGAAGCTTTCTTT. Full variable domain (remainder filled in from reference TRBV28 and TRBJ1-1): DVKVTQSSRYLVKRTGEKVFLECVQDMDHENMFWYRQDPGLGLRLIYFSYDVKMKEKGDIPEGYSVSREKKERFSLILESASTNQTSMYLCASSTGNTEAFFGQGTRLTVV.

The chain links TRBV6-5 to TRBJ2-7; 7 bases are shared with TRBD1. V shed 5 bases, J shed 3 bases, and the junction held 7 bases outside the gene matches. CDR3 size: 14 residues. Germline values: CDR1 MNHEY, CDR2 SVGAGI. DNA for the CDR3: TGTGCCAGCAGTAAGGACAGGACGAGCTACGAGCAGTACTTC. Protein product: CASSKDRTSYEQYF.

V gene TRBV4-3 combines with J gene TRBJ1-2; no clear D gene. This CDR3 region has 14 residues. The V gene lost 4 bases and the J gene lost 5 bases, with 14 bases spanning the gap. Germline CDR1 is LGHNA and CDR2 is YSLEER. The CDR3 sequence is CASSPVGDRYGYTF. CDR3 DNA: TGCGCCAGCAGCCCCGTCGGGGATAGGTATGGCTACACCTTC.

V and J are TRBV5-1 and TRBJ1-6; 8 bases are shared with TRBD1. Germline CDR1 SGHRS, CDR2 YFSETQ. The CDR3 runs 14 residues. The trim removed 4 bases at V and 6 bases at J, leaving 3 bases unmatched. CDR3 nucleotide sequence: TGCGCCAGCAGCCAAGACAGGGGTAATTCACCCCTCCACTTT. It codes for CASSQDRGNSPLHF.

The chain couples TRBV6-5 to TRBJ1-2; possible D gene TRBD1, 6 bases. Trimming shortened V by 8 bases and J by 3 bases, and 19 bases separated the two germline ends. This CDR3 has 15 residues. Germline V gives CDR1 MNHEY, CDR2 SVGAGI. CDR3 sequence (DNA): TGTGCCAGCCACCGTCGGACAGATCCTTACTATGGCTACACCTTC. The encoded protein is CASHRRTDPYYGYTF.

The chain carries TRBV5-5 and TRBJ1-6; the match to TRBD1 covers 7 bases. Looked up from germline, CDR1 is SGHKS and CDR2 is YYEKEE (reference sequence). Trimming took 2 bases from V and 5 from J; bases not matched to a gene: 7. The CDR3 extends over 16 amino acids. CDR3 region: CASSLTGQADNSPLHF. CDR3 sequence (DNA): TGTGCCAGCAGCTTAACAGGACAGGCCGATAATTCACCCCTCCACTTT.

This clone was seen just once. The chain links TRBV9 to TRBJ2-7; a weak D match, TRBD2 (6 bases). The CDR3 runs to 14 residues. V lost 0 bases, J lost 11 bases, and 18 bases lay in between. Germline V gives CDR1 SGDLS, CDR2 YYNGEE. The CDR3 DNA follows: TGTGCCAGCAGCGTAGCTGCGACCGGGACTGACGAGTACTTC. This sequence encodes CASSVAATGTDEYF.

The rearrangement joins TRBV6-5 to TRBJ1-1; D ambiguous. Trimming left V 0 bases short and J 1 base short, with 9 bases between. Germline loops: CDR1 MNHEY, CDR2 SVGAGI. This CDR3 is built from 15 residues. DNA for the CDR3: TGTGCCAGCAGTTACTCACCCCCAGGGAACACTGAAGCTTTCTTT. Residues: CASSYSPPGNTEAFF.

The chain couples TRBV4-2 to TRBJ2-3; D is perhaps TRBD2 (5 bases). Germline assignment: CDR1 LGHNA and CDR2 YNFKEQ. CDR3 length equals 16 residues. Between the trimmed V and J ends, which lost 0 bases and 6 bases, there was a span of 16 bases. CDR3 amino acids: CASSQDTGRGGDTQYF. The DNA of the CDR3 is TGTGCCAGCAGCCAAGATACCGGACGGGGTGGGGATACGCAGTATTTT.

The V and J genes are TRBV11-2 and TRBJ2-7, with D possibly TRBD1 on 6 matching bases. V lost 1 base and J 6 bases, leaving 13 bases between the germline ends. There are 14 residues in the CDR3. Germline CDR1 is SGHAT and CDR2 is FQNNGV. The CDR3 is CASSLVRTGSEQYF. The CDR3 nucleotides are TGTGCCAGCAGCTTAGTACGAACAGGGAGCGAGCAGTACTTC. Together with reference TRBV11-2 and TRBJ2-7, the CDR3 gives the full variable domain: EAGVAQSPRYKIIEKRQSVAFWCNPISGHATLYWYQQILGQGPKLLIQFQNNGVVDDSQLPKDRFSAERLKGVDSTLKIQPAKLEDSAVYLCASSLVRTGSEQYFGPGTRLTVT.

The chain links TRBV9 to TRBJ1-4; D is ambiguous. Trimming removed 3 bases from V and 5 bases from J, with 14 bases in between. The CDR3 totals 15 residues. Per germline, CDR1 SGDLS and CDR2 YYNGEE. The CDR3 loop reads CASSALGRLNEKLFF. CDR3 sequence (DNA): TGTGCCAGCAGCGCCTTAGGCAGACTGAATGAAAAACTGTTTTTT. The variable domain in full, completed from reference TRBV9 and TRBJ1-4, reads DSGVTQTPKHLITATGQRVTLRCSPRSGDLSVYWYQQSLDQGLQFLIQYYNGEERAKGNILERFSAQQFPDLHSELNLSSLELGDSALYFCASSALGRLNEKLFFGSGTQLSVL.

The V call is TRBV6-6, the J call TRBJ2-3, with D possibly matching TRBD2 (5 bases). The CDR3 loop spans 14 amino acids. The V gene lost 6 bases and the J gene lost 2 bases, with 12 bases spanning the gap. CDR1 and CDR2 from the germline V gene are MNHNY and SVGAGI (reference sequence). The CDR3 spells CASRRQDFTDTQYF. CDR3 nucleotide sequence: TGTGCCAGCAGACGTCAGGACTTCACAGATACGCAGTATTTT.

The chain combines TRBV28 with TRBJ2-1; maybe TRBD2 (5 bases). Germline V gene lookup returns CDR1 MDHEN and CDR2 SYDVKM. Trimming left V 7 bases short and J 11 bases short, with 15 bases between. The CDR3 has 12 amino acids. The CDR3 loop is CASIGGLAKQFF. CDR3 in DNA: TGTGCCAGCATAGGCGGACTTGCAAAGCAGTTCTTC.

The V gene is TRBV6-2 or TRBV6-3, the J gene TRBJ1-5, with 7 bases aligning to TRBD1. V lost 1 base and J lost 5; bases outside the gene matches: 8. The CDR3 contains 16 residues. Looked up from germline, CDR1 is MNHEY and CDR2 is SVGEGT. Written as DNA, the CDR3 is TGTGCCAGCAGTTACTTGGAGACAGGGCTCTATCAGCCCCAGCATTTT. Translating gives CASSYLETGLYQPQHF.

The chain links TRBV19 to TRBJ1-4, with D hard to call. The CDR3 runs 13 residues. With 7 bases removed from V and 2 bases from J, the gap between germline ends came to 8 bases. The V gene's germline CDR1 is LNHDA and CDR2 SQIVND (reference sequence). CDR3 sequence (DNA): TGTGCCAGTACCCCTCGGACTAATGAAAAACTGTTTTTT. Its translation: CASTPRTNEKLFF. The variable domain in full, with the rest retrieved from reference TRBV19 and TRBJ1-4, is DGGITQSPKYLFRKEGQNVTLSCEQNLNHDAMYWYRQDPGQGLRLIYYSQIVNDFQKGDIAEGYSVSREKKESFPLTVTSAQKNPTAFYLCASTPRTNEKLFFGSGTQLSVL.

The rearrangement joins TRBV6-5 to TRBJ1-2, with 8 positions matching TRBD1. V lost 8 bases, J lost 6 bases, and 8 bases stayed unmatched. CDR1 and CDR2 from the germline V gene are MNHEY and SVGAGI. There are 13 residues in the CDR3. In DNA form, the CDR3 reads TGTGCCAGCGGGGGACAGGTGATTAATGGCTACACCTTC. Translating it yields CASGGQVINGYTF.

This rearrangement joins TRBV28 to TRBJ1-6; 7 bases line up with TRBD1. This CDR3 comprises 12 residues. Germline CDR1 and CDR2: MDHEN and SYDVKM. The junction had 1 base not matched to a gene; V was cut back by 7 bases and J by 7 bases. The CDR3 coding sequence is TGTGCCAGCACGACAGGGAATTCACCCCTCCACTTT. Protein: CASTTGNSPLHF.

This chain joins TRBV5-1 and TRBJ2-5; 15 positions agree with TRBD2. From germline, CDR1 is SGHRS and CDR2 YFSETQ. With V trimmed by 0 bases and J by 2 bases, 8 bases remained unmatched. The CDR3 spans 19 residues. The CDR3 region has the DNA TGCGCCAGCAGCTTGGTGGGAGGACTAGCGGGGGGGCGTCAAGAGACCCAGTACTTC. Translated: CASSLVGGLAGGRQETQYF.

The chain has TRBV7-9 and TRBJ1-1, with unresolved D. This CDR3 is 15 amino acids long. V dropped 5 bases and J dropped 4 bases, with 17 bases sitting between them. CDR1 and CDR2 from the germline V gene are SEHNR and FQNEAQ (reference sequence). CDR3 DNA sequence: TGTGCCAGCAGCCAGACAAGTGAGGGTATCACTGAAGCTTTCTTT. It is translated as CASSQTSEGITEAFF.

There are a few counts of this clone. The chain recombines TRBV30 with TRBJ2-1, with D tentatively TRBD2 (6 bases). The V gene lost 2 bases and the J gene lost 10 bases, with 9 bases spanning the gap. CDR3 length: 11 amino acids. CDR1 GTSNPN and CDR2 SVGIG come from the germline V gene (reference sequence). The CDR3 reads CAWSSGLEQFF. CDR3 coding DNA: TGTGCCTGGAGTTCCGGACTAGAGCAGTTCTTC.

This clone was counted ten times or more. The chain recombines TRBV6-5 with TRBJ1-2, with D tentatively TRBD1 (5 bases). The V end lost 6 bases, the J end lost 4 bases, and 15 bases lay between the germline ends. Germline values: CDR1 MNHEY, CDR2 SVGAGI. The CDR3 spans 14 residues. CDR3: CASSLASTVYGYTF. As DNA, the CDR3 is TGTGCCAGCAGCCTCGCGTCGACAGTCTATGGCTACACCTTC.

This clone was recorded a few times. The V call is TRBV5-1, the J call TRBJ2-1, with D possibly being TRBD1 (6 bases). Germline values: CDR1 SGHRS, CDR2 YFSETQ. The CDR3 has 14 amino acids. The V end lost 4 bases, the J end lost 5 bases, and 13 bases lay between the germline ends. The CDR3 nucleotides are TGCGCCAGCAGCCTTTGGACAGCCAACAATGAGCAGTTCTTC. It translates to CASSLWTANNEQFF.

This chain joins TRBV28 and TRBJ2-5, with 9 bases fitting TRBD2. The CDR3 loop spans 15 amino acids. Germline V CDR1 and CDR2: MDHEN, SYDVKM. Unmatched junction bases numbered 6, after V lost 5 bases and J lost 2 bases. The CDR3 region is CASSQVRGGQETQYF. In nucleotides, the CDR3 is TGTGCCAGCAGTCAGGTGCGGGGGGGGCAAGAGACCCAGTACTTC.

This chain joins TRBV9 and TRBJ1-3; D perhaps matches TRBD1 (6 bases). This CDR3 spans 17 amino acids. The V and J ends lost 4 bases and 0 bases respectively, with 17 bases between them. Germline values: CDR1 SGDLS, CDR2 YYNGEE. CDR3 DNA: TGTGCCAGCAGCCGCCTGGACCAGGGGAACTCTGGAAACACCATATATTTT. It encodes CASSRLDQGNSGNTIYF.